This T cell receptor beta chain was captured by sequencing in a study of a mutant IDH1 vaccine in newly diagnosed glioma. On the study more broadly: The vaccination schedule gave patients eight doses in weeks 1, 3, 5, 7, 11, 15, 19 and 23. Treated patients, around 60% male and roughly 40% female, averaged about 40 years of age. Study-level findings and limits: Alterations occurring in top peripheral T cell clonotypes seemed unrelated to pseudoprogression.

The repertoire was sequenced with immunoSEQ multiplex PCR; TCRdb's copy has only in-frame clones and lacks some. Of around 100,000 clones listed, almost 90% are singletons. Time point denoted: week 11, during vaccination. Mutant IDH1 20-mer peptide, at 300 ug, made up each vaccine dose, with topical imiquimod. Astrocytomas found in donors were new, WHO grade 3 or 4, IDH1-mutant and ATRX-lost. Concerning this clone: Its antigen remains unknown.

V gave up 6 bases and J gave up 5 bases, with 14 bases separating them. In germline, CDR1 is LNHNV, CDR2 YYDKDF (reference sequence). The CDR3 consists of 14 residues. The source is a woman aged 45 to 65 with glioma. The V call is TRBV15, the J call TRBJ2-1, with D perhaps TRBD2 (6 bases). The sequences come from PBMCs, collected from a glioma patient whose treatment included an IDH1 peptide vaccine. CDR3 sequence (DNA): TGTGCCACCAGGGGGGGACTGGAAGACAATGAGCAGTTCTTC. Translated: CATRGGLEDNEQFF.